A selection of T cell receptor beta chains follows, all from one sample in a study of blood T cell repertoires in COVID-19. Using immunoSEQ multiplex PCR, the repertoire was profiled, and TCRdb retains in-frame clones only, with some absent. The table shows 90,000 to 130,000 clones, with around four fifths occurring only once. Material: peripheral blood. The receptors originated from a man between 65 and 85 years old with acute or convalescent COVID-19. Each CDR3 is given with its conserved first and last residue. The D gene is left open where the match is weak. Clone sizes are given selectively: once, few, many, or a class where the clone is expanded.

V: TRBV5-1
size: .
J: TRBJ1-4
D: .
CDR3: CASSLTGLNEKLFF
DNA: TGCGCCAGCAGCTTAACAGGGCTTAATGAAAAACTGTTTTTT

V: TRBV6-5
size: .
J: TRBJ1-3
D: .
CDR3: CASKESLVGGNTIYF
DNA: TGTGCCAGCAAGGAGAGTCTAGTCGGTGGAAACACCATATATTTT

V: TRBV9
size: .
J: TRBJ1-1
D: TRBD1
CDR3: CASSPGTGYSVAFF
DNA: TGTGCCAGCAGCCCGGGGACAGGATACAGCGTAGCTTTCTTT

V: TRBV28
size: .
J: TRBJ1-5
D: .
CDR3: CASSSGGSNQPQHF
DNA: TGTGCCAGCAGTTCGGGCGGGAGCAATCAGCCCCAGCATTTT

V: TRBV10-3
size: .
J: TRBJ2-7
D: TRBD1
CDR3: CAISGTEAYEQYF
DNA: TGTGCCATCTCCGGGACAGAAGCCTACGAGCAGTACTTC

V: TRBV6-5
size: .
J: TRBJ2-7
D: TRBD1
CDR3: CASRDPGTGTHEQYF
DNA: TGTGCCAGCAGAGACCCCGGGACAGGGACCCACGAGCAGTACTTC

V: TRBV5-1
size: .
J: TRBJ1-2
D: .
CDR3: CASSFSPTSGYGYTF
DNA: TGCGCCAGCAGCTTCTCTCCGACCAGCGGCTATGGCTACACCTTC

V: TRBV5-1
size: once
J: TRBJ2-2
D: TRBD2
CDR3: CASSQLAGDHGELFF
DNA: TGCGCCAGCAGCCAACTAGCGGGAGATCACGGGGAGCTGTTTTTT

V: TRBV28
size: .
J: TRBJ1-5
D: TRBD1
CDR3: CASMGGQGRYQPQHF
DNA: TGTGCCAGCATGGGGGGACAGGGGCGCTATCAGCCCCAGCATTTT

V: TRBV12-2
size: few
J: TRBJ1-5
D: .
CDR3: CASRLVCSGRNQPQHF
DNA: TGTGCAAGTCGCTTAGTCTGTTCAGGGCGGAATCAGCCCCAGCATTTT

V: TRBV11-2
size: .
J: TRBJ2-6
D: .
CDR3: CASSLDGSGANVLTF
DNA: TGTGCCAGCAGCTTAGACGGCTCTGGGGCCAACGTCCTGACTTTC

V: TRBV30
size: .
J: TRBJ2-1
D: .
CDR3: CAWGKAFNEQFF
DNA: TGTGCCTGGGGTAAAGCCTTCAATGAGCAGTTCTTC

V: TRBV4-2
size: few
J: TRBJ1-5
D: TRBD1
CDR3: CASSQETGGGNNQPQHF
DNA: TGTGCCAGCAGCCAGGAAACAGGGGGCGGTAACAATCAGCCCCAGCATTTT

V: TRBV4-1
size: .
J: TRBJ2-2
D: TRBD1
CDR3: CASSQGTGGNTGELFF
DNA: TGCGCCAGCAGCCAGGGGACAGGGGGGAACACCGGGGAGCTGTTTTTT

V: TRBV30
size: .
J: TRBJ2-6
D: .
CDR3: CAWSDRRAGANVLTF
DNA: TGTGCCTGGAGTGATAGGAGGGCTGGGGCCAACGTCCTGACTTTC

V: TRBV2
size: .
J: TRBJ1-2
D: TRBD1
CDR3: CASREWGQGNFGYTF
DNA: TGTGCCAGCAGAGAATGGGGACAGGGGAATTTCGGCTACACCTTC

V: TRBV28
size: .
J: TRBJ1-2
D: TRBD1
CDR3: CASSRGQQGYGYTF
DNA: TGTGCCAGCAGCAGGGGGCAGCAGGGCTATGGCTACACCTTC

V: TRBV19
size: .
J: TRBJ2-2
D: TRBD1
CDR3: CAISPRDRVNTGELFF
DNA: TGTGCCATCTCACCTCGGGACAGGGTAAACACCGGGGAGCTGTTTTTT

V: TRBV12-3/TRBV12-4
size: .
J: TRBJ2-1
D: .
CDR3: CASRAVDGEQFF
DNA: TGTGCCAGCAGGGCGGTTGACGGTGAGCAGTTCTTC

V: TRBV28
size: .
J: TRBJ2-1
D: .
CDR3: CASSLEVRRVITYNEQFF
DNA: TGTGCCAGCAGTTTAGAAGTCCGGCGGGTGATTACCTACAATGAGCAGTTCTTC

V: TRBV9
size: .
J: TRBJ2-1
D: .
CDR3: CASNLQGTPYNEQFF
DNA: TGTGCCAGCAATCTACAGGGGACTCCCTACAATGAGCAGTTCTTC

V: TRBV29-1
size: .
J: TRBJ1-2
D: TRBD1
CDR3: CSAQTGDGYTF
DNA: TGCAGCGCCCAAACAGGGGATGGCTACACCTTC

V: TRBV4-1
size: .
J: TRBJ1-1
D: TRBD1
CDR3: CASSQDEARGLRSTEAFF
DNA: TGCGCCAGCAGCCAAGATGAGGCCAGGGGGCTTAGAAGCACTGAAGCTTTCTTT

V: TRBV15
size: once
J: TRBJ1-5
D: TRBD1
CDR3: CATSRTGGVPNQPQHF
DNA: TGTGCCACCAGCAGGACAGGGGGTGTCCCAAATCAGCCCCAGCATTTT

V: TRBV3-1/TRBV3-2
size: few
J: TRBJ2-3
D: TRBD2
CDR3: CASSQGGRGTDTQYF
DNA: TGTGCCAGCAGCCAAGGCGGGAGAGGCACAGATACGCAGTATTTT

V: TRBV19
size: .
J: TRBJ2-3
D: .
CDR3: CASSIGILTDTQYF
DNA: TGTGCCAGTAGTATAGGTATCCTCACAGATACGCAGTATTTT